This is a list of T cell receptor beta chains from one sample in a study of CD8+ T cells in alopecia areata. Assay: immunoSEQ multiplex PCR; the TCRdb copy retains only in-frame clones and omits some. The sample has around 250,000 clones; roughly two thirds are singletons. The source was CD4+ T cells sorted from blood, collected at week 0. The source is a human donor with alopecia areata. Each CDR3 is given with its conserved first and last residue. Each record gives: clone size, D gene, J gene, V gene, CDR3 DNA, CDR3 protein. D genes are given only for firm matches. Rows give clone size only sometimes, using once, few, many, or a class for an expanded clone.

clone_size: once; d_call: TRBD2; j_call: TRBJ2-1; v_call: TRBV11-2; cdr3_nt: TGTGCCAGCAGCTTAAGACTAGCGGGTGACAATGAGCAGTTCTTC; cdr3_aa: CASSLRLAGDNEQFF
clone_size: few; d_call: NA; j_call: TRBJ1-5; v_call: TRBV7-2; cdr3_nt: TGTGCCAGCAGCTTAGATCGGGATCAGCCCCAGCATTTT; cdr3_aa: CASSLDRDQPQHF
clone_size: few; d_call: NA; j_call: TRBJ2-5; v_call: TRBV6-5; cdr3_nt: TGTGCCAGCACCAGGACCCGGGATTACCAAGAGACCCAGTACTTC; cdr3_aa: CASTRTRDYQETQYF
clone_size: NA; d_call: TRBD1; j_call: TRBJ2-3; v_call: TRBV27; cdr3_nt: TGTGCCAGCAGTTTCCGGACAGGGGGTACAGATACGCAGTATTTT; cdr3_aa: CASSFRTGGTDTQYF
clone_size: NA; d_call: TRBD1; j_call: TRBJ1-2; v_call: TRBV29-1; cdr3_nt: TGCAGCGTCACGGACAGGATTAACTATGGCTACACCTTC; cdr3_aa: CSVTDRINYGYTF
clone_size: NA; d_call: NA; j_call: TRBJ2-7; v_call: TRBV25-1; cdr3_nt: TGTGCCAGCAGCGAATACGAGCAGTACTTC; cdr3_aa: CASSEYEQYF
clone_size: NA; d_call: TRBD1; j_call: TRBJ2-7; v_call: TRBV11-1; cdr3_nt: TGTGCCAGCAGCCGGACAGGGGGATCCTACGAGCAGTACTTC; cdr3_aa: CASSRTGGSYEQYF
clone_size: few; d_call: NA; j_call: TRBJ2-5; v_call: TRBV29-1; cdr3_nt: TGCAGCGTCGGAGGACGGGAAGAGACCCAGTACTTC; cdr3_aa: CSVGGREETQYF
clone_size: NA; d_call: TRBD2; j_call: TRBJ2-3; v_call: TRBV4-1; cdr3_nt: TGCGCCAGCACCTCAACAGCGGGGGGTTCAGATACGCAGTATTTT; cdr3_aa: CASTSTAGGSDTQYF
clone_size: NA; d_call: NA; j_call: TRBJ2-7; v_call: TRBV6-5; cdr3_nt: TGTGCCAGCAGTTACTCTCGCGAGCAGTACTTC; cdr3_aa: CASSYSREQYF
clone_size: NA; d_call: NA; j_call: TRBJ2-5; v_call: TRBV30; cdr3_nt: TGTGCCTGGAGTGCCCGGCTATTTGGGGAGACCCAGTACTTC; cdr3_aa: CAWSARLFGETQYF
clone_size: once; d_call: TRBD1; j_call: TRBJ2-3; v_call: TRBV5-1; cdr3_nt: TGCGCCAGCAGCCCCGACAGGGGGCTCACAGATACGCAGTATTTT; cdr3_aa: CASSPDRGLTDTQYF
clone_size: NA; d_call: NA; j_call: TRBJ1-1; v_call: TRBV30; cdr3_nt: TGTGCCCTAACGGGGCAGACAAACACTGAAGCTTTCTTT; cdr3_aa: CALTGQTNTEAFF
clone_size: NA; d_call: NA; j_call: TRBJ2-2; v_call: TRBV29-1; cdr3_nt: TGCAGCGTGTCAACTTCCGGGACCGGAGGTACCGGGGAGCTGTTTTTT; cdr3_aa: CSVSTSGTGGTGELFF
clone_size: few; d_call: NA; j_call: TRBJ2-3; v_call: TRBV2; cdr3_nt: TGTGCCAGCAGTGGCGGTAGGGGCGGCACAGATACGCAGTATTTT; cdr3_aa: CASSGGRGGTDTQYF
clone_size: NA; d_call: NA; j_call: TRBJ1-2; v_call: TRBV18; cdr3_nt: TGTGCCAGCTCACTGCAGGAAAACTATGGCTACACCTTC; cdr3_aa: CASSLQENYGYTF
clone_size: NA; d_call: NA; j_call: TRBJ2-2; v_call: TRBV12-5; cdr3_nt: TGTGCTAGTGGCTCTGGCCCCGCGAACACCGGGGAGCTGTTTTTT; cdr3_aa: CASGSGPANTGELFF
clone_size: once; d_call: NA; j_call: TRBJ2-7; v_call: TRBV11-2; cdr3_nt: TGTGCCAGCAGCCTACGCAGGGAAACGTACGAGCAGTACTTC; cdr3_aa: CASSLRRETYEQYF
clone_size: few; d_call: NA; j_call: TRBJ1-5; v_call: TRBV27; cdr3_nt: TGTGCCAGCAGTTTCACGGTCGCTCAGCCCCAGCATTTT; cdr3_aa: CASSFTVAQPQHF
clone_size: NA; d_call: NA; j_call: TRBJ1-2; v_call: TRBV30; cdr3_nt: TGTGCCTGGAGCCAAGGGGTTCGCTACACCTTC; cdr3_aa: CAWSQGVRYTF
clone_size: NA; d_call: TRBD1; j_call: TRBJ2-7; v_call: TRBV30; cdr3_nt: TGTGCCTGGGCCGGGACAGGGGTCCACGAGCAGTACTTC; cdr3_aa: CAWAGTGVHEQYF
clone_size: few; d_call: NA; j_call: TRBJ2-3; v_call: TRBV30; cdr3_nt: TGTGCCTGGAGTGTGGGGGCAGATACGCAGTATTTT; cdr3_aa: CAWSVGADTQYF
clone_size: NA; d_call: TRBD1; j_call: TRBJ1-2; v_call: TRBV6-5; cdr3_nt: TGTGCCAGCAGCTATGGACAGGGGCCCTCCCTAGGCTACACCTTC; cdr3_aa: CASSYGQGPSLGYTF
clone_size: few; d_call: TRBD1; j_call: TRBJ2-1; v_call: TRBV5-1; cdr3_nt: TGCGCCAGCAGCCCGACAGGGGGGTCCTACAATGAGCAGTTCTTC; cdr3_aa: CASSPTGGSYNEQFF
clone_size: few; d_call: NA; j_call: TRBJ2-1; v_call: TRBV29-1; cdr3_nt: TGCTCAGCGTTGAGTGACTACAATGAGCAGTTCTTC; cdr3_aa: CSALSDYNEQFF
clone_size: NA; d_call: TRBD1; j_call: TRBJ1-1; v_call: TRBV15; cdr3_nt: TGTGCCACCAGCGCTATGCGACAGGGCCCTAACACTGAAGCTTTCTTT; cdr3_aa: CATSAMRQGPNTEAFF
clone_size: NA; d_call: NA; j_call: TRBJ2-5; v_call: TRBV18; cdr3_nt: TGTGCCAGCTCACCCGTGCAAGAGACCCAGTACTTC; cdr3_aa: CASSPVQETQYF
clone_size: NA; d_call: NA; j_call: TRBJ2-1; v_call: TRBV29-1; cdr3_nt: TGCAGCGTGCTTCCGGTGACCTCATACAATGAGCAGTTCTTC; cdr3_aa: CSVLPVTSYNEQFF
clone_size: NA; d_call: NA; j_call: TRBJ2-7; v_call: TRBV7-2; cdr3_nt: TGTGCCAGCAGCTTAGATGGTGCAGTTGCCTACGAGCAGTACTTC; cdr3_aa: CASSLDGAVAYEQYF
clone_size: NA; d_call: TRBD1; j_call: TRBJ1-2; v_call: TRBV6-6; cdr3_nt: TGTGCCAGCAGTTACACAGGGGGCTATGGCTACACCTTC; cdr3_aa: CASSYTGGYGYTF
clone_size: NA; d_call: TRBD2; j_call: TRBJ2-1; v_call: TRBV7-9; cdr3_nt: TGTGCCAGCAGCTTAGCGACTAGCGGGGGGGCCGGTGAGCAGTTCTTC; cdr3_aa: CASSLATSGGAGEQFF
clone_size: NA; d_call: NA; j_call: TRBJ2-1; v_call: TRBV6-5; cdr3_nt: TGTGCCAGCAGTTCTCCTTTAAGGGCCGGCGAGCAGTTCTTC; cdr3_aa: CASSSPLRAGEQFF
clone_size: NA; d_call: NA; j_call: TRBJ2-1; v_call: TRBV20-1; cdr3_nt: TGCAGTGCTAGATTGGTATATGAGCAGTTCTTC; cdr3_aa: CSARLVYEQFF
clone_size: few; d_call: NA; j_call: TRBJ1-4; v_call: TRBV23-1; cdr3_nt: TGCGCCAGCAGTCAGCCGGGACTGAAAAATGAAAAACTGTTTTTT; cdr3_aa: CASSQPGLKNEKLFF
clone_size: NA; d_call: NA; j_call: TRBJ1-2; v_call: TRBV7-8; cdr3_nt: TGTGCCAGCAGCTTAAAACACTGGGACTATGGCTACACCTTC; cdr3_aa: CASSLKHWDYGYTF
clone_size: NA; d_call: NA; j_call: TRBJ1-1; v_call: TRBV7-2; cdr3_nt: TGTGCCAGCAGCCTTCGAGACAGCCGAATAATGAACACTGAAGCTTTCTTT; cdr3_aa: CASSLRDSRIMNTEAFF
clone_size: NA; d_call: TRBD1; j_call: TRBJ2-2; v_call: TRBV15; cdr3_nt: TGTGCCACCAGCTTAGGGGGCCTCAACACCGGGGAGCTGTTTTTT; cdr3_aa: CATSLGGLNTGELFF
clone_size: NA; d_call: NA; j_call: TRBJ1-3; v_call: TRBV4-2; cdr3_nt: TGTGCCAGCAGCCAAGATATCGGGTACGGCTCTGGAAACACCATATATTTT; cdr3_aa: CASSQDIGYGSGNTIYF
clone_size: NA; d_call: NA; j_call: TRBJ1-2; v_call: TRBV29-1; cdr3_nt: TGCAGCGTTGGACTGACTTGGGAGGGCTACACCTTC; cdr3_aa: CSVGLTWEGYTF
clone_size: NA; d_call: TRBD1; j_call: TRBJ2-2; v_call: TRBV4-2; cdr3_nt: TGTGCCAGCAGCCAGGACGGGACAGGGCCCGGGGAGCTGTTTTTT; cdr3_aa: CASSQDGTGPGELFF
clone_size: few; d_call: NA; j_call: TRBJ2-1; v_call: TRBV7-9; cdr3_nt: TGTGCCAGCAGTAGAACTAATGAGCAGTTCTTC; cdr3_aa: CASSRTNEQFF